This T cell receptor beta chain was sequenced in a study of a mutant IDH1 vaccine in newly diagnosed glioma. TCRdb keeps only in-frame clones here, not all; method: immunoSEQ multiplex PCR. The table lists over 80,000 clones, about 90% of them singletons. As for time point: baseline, week 1 (first vaccination visit). Treatment indicated: pre-vaccination baseline after standard-of-care therapy. Here the sequenced sample was PBMCs, taken from a glioma patient treated with radiotherapy, temozolomide or both. The sequence derives from a woman between 45 and 65 years old with glioma.

CDR3: CAVGGTSSYNEQFF. CDR3 sequence (DNA): TGTGCCGTTGGGGGGACTAGCTCCTACAATGAGCAGTTCTTC. The V and J genes are TRBV6-5 and TRBJ2-1; TRBD2 agrees at 8 bases. Germline trimming cut 11 bases from V and 0 bases from J; bases unmatched to any gene: 6. The germline CDR1 and CDR2 sequences are MNHEY and SVGAGI. The CDR3 runs to 14 residues.